This entry features one T cell receptor (beta chain) sequence. This clonotype was recorded at least ten times. Its antigen is currently not known. No much larger clone exists at a distance of one base, and base qualities are not known. This entry belongs to a study of read filtering for tumor transcriptome and immune sequencing (dated by TCRdb to about 2020). Background for the entire study: The cohort had 16 to 20 male and over 12 female patients with a mean age of about 71 years, ranging from roughly 47 to 85. By revised international staging, eight or nine patients were R-ISS I, some 17 were R-ISS II and 7 were R-ISS III. After DNase treatment, whole-transcriptome libraries were prepared with the TruSeq RNA Access Library Prep Kit. TCR-region mapped reads per sample ranged from about 4.05 to 11 million with IR-seq versus only 85 to 1273 with RNA-seq. Using the same bone marrow samples, the study compared TCR repertoires obtained by targeted immune repertoire sequencing with those obtained by bulk whole-transcriptome sequencing. One of the main goals was to work out a read-filtering strategy for immune repertoire data, in particular whether clonotypes backed by only a single read should be removed.

Broader findings and caveats from the paper: The sorted CD138-negative fraction was a mixed bone marrow immune population, not purified T cells. Removing single-read clonotypes increased the correlation between IR-seq and RNA-seq shared clonotype proportions. In IR-seq, single-read clonotypes were about four fifths of clonotypes but 3% to 4% of total reads; in RNA-seq they were roughly 72% of clonotypes and 35% to 55% of reads. Clonotypes were captured by IR-seq at much higher depth and more reliably than by RNA-seq, and smaller IR-seq throughput was sufficient for identification of most shared clonotypes.

TCR libraries were constructed from about 400 ng RNA using the Immunoverse kit, and molecular barcoded adaptors covering alpha/delta and beta/gamma chains were employed. TCR library preparation was performed with the same RNA that was used for transcriptome sequencing. An Illumina HiSeq 4000 with 2 x 150 cycles was used to sequence the TCR libraries. Under the source paper's analysis protocol: With MiXCR, TCR reads were aligned to human V, D, J and C references and assembled into CDR3 clonotypes, with quality filtering and error correction included. Clonotype counts and gene usage diversity were analyzed with the tcR package in R. For inspection of raw mapping reads, RNA-seq reads were mapped by STAR aligner version 2.5.3a onto GRCh37 of the human genome. To test how sequencing depth affects detected clonotypes, IR-seq fastq files were randomly downsampled with Seqtk 1.3. TCRdb's own reprocessing of the public reads used fastp at Q25 and MiXCR and kept productive beta chains. Identical CDR3 proteins give one entry, which carries the most common genes and DNA. These V and J calls originate from TCRdb's pipeline instead of the authors' own analysis. A total of tens of thousands of distinct CDR3 sequences appear in this sample, 14% of them only once. The ten largest clones capture less than 9% of the sample.

Every patient had bone marrow sampled at the time of active disease. Isolation of bone marrow mononuclear cells was performed by Ficoll-Hypaque density gradient centrifugation. Myeloma plasma cells were removed and CD138-negative cells were obtained by negative selection following labeling with CD138 magnetic microbeads on a MACS separator. Flow cytometry with CD138 antibodies on an Attune NxT was used to check how pure the isolated cells were. TRIzol reagent was used to extract total RNA, and a NanoDrop spectrophotometer was used to quantify the extracted RNA. Paired RNA-seq and IR-seq were performed on the CD138-negative bone marrow sample of each patient. Input material: a population of CD138-negative cells sorted from bone marrow. The cell subset or site label here, explained by the study, means: bone marrow mononuclear cells depleted of CD138+ plasma/myeloma cells by negative magnetic selection. The sequence came from a donor over 35 with multiple myeloma.

The DNA reads as follows: TGCAGTGCCCCGTGGACGGTGCAAGAGACCCAGTACTTC. This gives the protein CSAPWTVQETQYF. The chain links TRBV20-1 with TRBJ2-5; no D gene call is confident. Taken from cysteine to phenylalanine, the CDR3 has 13 residues. Just the 39-base CDR3 DNA is kept, in frame starting at base 1. As encoded in the germline V gene (reference sequence), CDR1 is DFQATT while CDR2 is SNEGSKA. The V and J ends are trimmed by 6 bases and 2 bases, leaving 13 bases between them.